These 31 T cell receptor beta chains came from one sample sequenced in a study of blood T cell repertoires in COVID-19. Clones were sequenced by immunoSEQ multiplex PCR, and TCRdb holds only the in-frame ones, with some missing. The sample holds almost 300,000 clones; roughly 89% are singletons and the top ten take approximately 10%. Sequencing used peripheral blood. Receptors originate from a young woman with COVID-19, enrolled during active disease.

The J gene is TRBJ2-1, the V gene TRBV11-1; D gene ambiguous. This CDR3 comprises 14 residues. Deletions cut 1 base from V and 6 bases from J, with 10 bases between. Germline V gene sequence: CDR1 SGHAT, CDR2 FQDESV (reference sequence). CDR3 loop: CASSLVLQSNEQFF. The DNA of the CDR3 is TGTGCCAGCAGCTTAGTATTACAATCCAATGAGCAGTTCTTC.

The gene calls are TRBV11-2 and TRBJ2-5; 16 positions match TRBD2. With V trimmed by 6 bases and J by 1 base, 5 bases remained unmatched. CDR1 is SGHAT, CDR2 FQNNGV, per germline. The CDR3 covers 17 residues. CDR3 coding DNA: TGTGCCAGCAGGCCCGGGACTAGCGGGGGGGGCCAAGAGACCCAGTACTTC. Its protein product is CASRPGTSGGGQETQYF.

The count of this clone is one. CDR3 residues: CASKGSGGQETQYF. As DNA, the CDR3 is TGTGCCAGTAAAGGGAGCGGGGGCCAAGAGACCCAGTACTTC. The gene calls are TRBV19 and TRBJ2-5; 8 bases match TRBD2. The CDR3 spans 14 residues. Germline CDR1 LNHDA, CDR2 SQIVND (reference sequence). J gave up 1 base and V 7 bases, and 5 bases lay outside the gene matches.

The chain employs TRBV3-1 (or the pseudogene TRBV3-2) and TRBJ1-2; maybe TRBD1 (6 bases). V lost 5 bases, J lost 0 bases, and 16 bases lay in between. Germline V gene data show CDR1 as LGHDT and CDR2 as YNNKEL (reference sequence). The CDR3 totals 16 residues. CDR3 sequence: CASSFAGQFANYGYTF. In DNA form, the CDR3 reads TGTGCCAGCAGCTTCGCTGGACAGTTCGCTAACTATGGCTACACCTTC.

DNA for the CDR3: TGTGCCAGCAGGAGGATGAACACTGAAGCTTTCTTT. Translated, it gives CASRRMNTEAFF. The V and J genes are TRBV6-5 and TRBJ1-1, with D unresolved. The V and J ends lost 6 bases and 0 bases respectively, with 5 bases between them. This CDR3 spans 12 amino acids. Germline V gene lookup returns CDR1 MNHEY and CDR2 SVGAGI.

This chain joins TRBV14 and TRBJ2-5; tentative D call: TRBD1 (6 bases). V was pared by 1 base and J by 1 base, with 7 bases between. The CDR3 runs 14 residues. The germline gives CDR1 SGHDN, CDR2 FVKESK. The CDR3 is CASSQVDSQETQYF. In DNA form, the CDR3 reads TGTGCCAGCAGCCAAGTGGACAGCCAAGAGACCCAGTACTTC.

The chain couples TRBV3-1 (or the pseudogene TRBV3-2) to TRBJ2-5, with 10 bases lining up with TRBD1. The V gene end was trimmed by 4 bases and the J gene end by 4 bases; junction bases not matched to a gene: 12. The CDR3 sequence is 17 residues long. Germline assignment: CDR1 LGHDT and CDR2 YNNKEL (reference sequence). CDR3 sequence reads: CASSLHRGTGALETQYF. The CDR3 DNA reads TGTGCCAGCAGCCTCCACAGAGGGACAGGGGCGCTAGAGACCCAGTACTTC.

Comments on this clone: One end of the junction varies from germline; a read error may be responsible. The V call is TRBV23-1, the J call TRBJ1-6; no clear D. TRBV23-1 is sorted into the ORF group, with uncertain function. The CDR3 spans 15 residues. The DNA of the CDR3 is TGCGCCAGCAGTCAATCCTTCTCCCATAATTCACCCCTCCACTTT. Its protein is CASSQSFSHNSPLHF.

CDR3: CAMRGGATPLHF. CDR3 DNA sequence: TGTGCCATGCGCGGGGGGGCTACTCCCCTCCACTTT. This sequence joins TRBV12-3 or TRBV12-4 and TRBJ1-6, with D maybe TRBD1 (6 bases). The CDR3 length is 12 residues. V was clipped by 10 bases and J by 13 bases, with 17 bases between them.

This chain joins TRBV4-1 and TRBJ1-2; perhaps TRBD1 as D (6 bases). With 0 bases removed from V and 5 bases from J, the gap between germline ends came to 10 bases. This CDR3 has 14 residues. Germline CDR1 reads MGHRA; CDR2 reads YSYEKL. The CDR3 bases are TGCGCCAGCAGCCAAGACACAGGGACGTATGGCTACACCTTC. The encoded protein is CASSQDTGTYGYTF.

In this sample, this clone turned up once. The chain carries TRBV19 and TRBJ2-7; TRBD2 matches 8 bases. CDR1 is LNHDA and CDR2 is SQIVND in the germline V gene (reference sequence). The CDR3 extends over 13 amino acids. CDR3 nucleotide sequence: TGTACGTCGGCGTCGGGGGGGCATGACGAGCAGTACTTC. Protein sequence: CTSASGGHDEQYF.

The V and J genes are TRBV24-1 and TRBJ1-1; D is uncertain. The CDR3 spans 14 residues. Deletions cut 5 bases from V and 4 bases from J, with 13 bases between. The V gene's germline CDR1 is KGHDR and CDR2 SFDVKD. The CDR3 nucleotides are TGTGCCACCAGTGCTATAGGACGGGGCACTGAAGCTTTCTTT. Translated, it gives CATSAIGRGTEAFF.

The chain uses TRBV24-1 and TRBJ1-5, with D possibly TRBD1 on 6 matching bases. The CDR3 totals 14 residues. Trimming pared 4 bases from V and 7 bases from J, leaving 13 bases between. Germline CDR1 KGHDR, CDR2 SFDVKD. The chain's CDR3 is CATSEQGGGQPQHF. CDR3 sequence (DNA): TGTGCCACCAGTGAACAGGGCGGGGGCCAGCCCCAGCATTTT.

This chain joins TRBV5-1 and TRBJ1-1, with TRBD1 identical over 9 bases. CDR3 length: 16 residues. The V gene's germline CDR1 is SGHRS and CDR2 YFSETQ. The trim removed 4 bases at V and 3 bases at J, leaving 10 bases unmatched. The CDR3 region is CASSLGTGGGDTEAFF. The CDR3 coding sequence is TGCGCCAGCAGCCTGGGCACAGGGGGCGGGGACACTGAAGCTTTCTTT.

This clone was detected a few times. The chain carries TRBV5-5 and TRBJ1-1; D remains ambiguous. V was pared by 7 bases and J by 1 base, with 11 bases between. The CDR3 spans 13 residues. CDR1 is SGHKS and CDR2 is YYEKEE in the germline V gene (reference sequence). The CDR3 loop is CASRRRENTEAFF. DNA for the CDR3: TGTGCCAGCCGCAGGAGGGAGAACACTGAAGCTTTCTTT.

The chain combines TRBV3-1 (or the pseudogene TRBV3-2) with TRBJ2-5; a possible D gene is TRBD2 (5 bases). Germline V gives CDR1 LGHDT, CDR2 YNNKEL (reference sequence). The CDR3 contains 13 residues. V lost 4 bases and J 5 bases, leaving 11 bases between the germline ends. The CDR3 coding sequence is TGTGCCAGCAGCCTCCTCGGGGATGAGACCCAGTACTTC. Amino acids: CASSLLGDETQYF.

CDR3 nucleotide sequence: TGTGCCAGCAGCTTAGGGACAGGGGGATGGAACACTGAAGCTTTCTTT. Translating gives CASSLGTGGWNTEAFF. The chain is built from TRBV7-9 and TRBJ1-1, with 10 bases fitting TRBD1. CDR3 length: 16 amino acids. Germline V gives CDR1 SEHNR, CDR2 FQNEAQ (reference sequence). Unmatched junction bases numbered 3, after V lost 1 base and J lost 1 base.

The chain combines TRBV3-1 (or the pseudogene TRBV3-2) with TRBJ2-5; D perhaps matches TRBD2 (6 bases). There are 16 residues in the CDR3. The germline V gene has CDR1 LGHDT and CDR2 YNNKEL (reference sequence). With 2 bases removed from V and 4 bases from J, the gap between germline ends came to 17 bases. The CDR3 is CASSQLLTRNLETQYF. The CDR3 DNA follows: TGTGCCAGCAGCCAACTTTTGACTAGGAATCTAGAGACCCAGTACTTC.

The chain recombines TRBV27 with TRBJ1-2, with 7 bases that match TRBD1. The V and J ends lost 9 bases and 7 bases, in that order; junction bases with no gene match: 26. The CDR3 consists of 18 residues. The germline V gene has CDR1 MNHEY and CDR2 SMNVEV (reference sequence). This CDR3 is CASGLSAYMRTGASGYTF. CDR3 nucleotides: TGTGCCAGTGGATTGAGCGCCTACATGCGAACAGGGGCGAGTGGCTACACCTTC.

In nucleotides, the CDR3 is TGTGCCAGTAGTATCGATTTGGGAGCACCCCTCCACTTT. Translated: CASSIDLGAPLHF. The chain has TRBV19 and TRBJ1-6; D is unclear. The germline V gene encodes CDR1 LNHDA and CDR2 SQIVND (reference sequence). This CDR3 comprises 13 residues. V shed 3 bases and J shed 11 bases, with 11 bases lying between them.

The chain combines TRBV11-2 with TRBJ2-2, with a tentative D call TRBD2 (6 bases). The ends were cut back, 5 bases at V and 4 bases at J, with 14 bases in the middle. The CDR3 spans 15 residues. The V gene's germline CDR1 is SGHAT and CDR2 FQNNGV. CDR3 sequence (DNA): TGTGCCAGCAGCCCACCCCGAGCGGGCACCGGGGAGCTGTTTTTT. Its translation is CASSPPRAGTGELFF.

J is TRBJ1-5 and V is TRBV6-6; no clear D. Trimming removed 0 bases at V and 3 bases at J, with 9 bases between. Germline V CDR1 and CDR2: MNHNY, SVGAGI (reference sequence). CDR3 length: 15 residues. The CDR3 sequence: CASSYSRVSNQPQHF. The CDR3 DNA sequence: TGTGCCAGCAGTTACTCGAGGGTCTCCAATCAGCCCCAGCATTTT.

This sequence joins TRBV5-1 and TRBJ1-6; D not resolved. The CDR3 spans 13 residues. V was cut by 0 bases and J by 8 bases, with 6 bases left in between. The V gene's germline CDR1 is SGHRS and CDR2 YFSETQ. This CDR3 is CASSLAGDSPLHF. In DNA, the CDR3 is TGCGCCAGCAGCTTGGCCGGGGATTCACCCCTCCACTTT. Using reference TRBV5-1 and TRBJ1-6 for the parts outside the CDR3, the full variable domain is KAGVTQTPRYLIKTRGQQVTLSCSPISGHRSVSWYQQTPGQGLQFLFEYFSETQRNKGNFPGRFSGRQFSNSRSEMNVSTLELGDSALYLCASSLAGDSPLHFGNGTRLTVT.

The chain joins TRBV7-6 to TRBJ2-7; 7 bases map to TRBD2. The CDR3 has 16 residues. Germline lookup yields CDR1 SGHVS and CDR2 FNYEAQ. V gave up 8 bases and J gave up 5 bases; unmatched junction bases: 18. CDR3 amino acids: CASGGGSLGGEDEQYF. The CDR3 DNA sequence: TGTGCCAGCGGGGGGGGGAGCCTCGGAGGAGAGGACGAGCAGTACTTC. Based on the CDR3 plus reference TRBV7-6 and TRBJ2-7, the full variable domain is GAGVSQSPRYKVTKRGQDVALRCDPISGHVSLYWYRQALGQGPEFLTYFNYEAQQDKSGLPNDRFSAERPEGSISTLTIQRTEQRDSAMYRCASGGGSLGGEDEQYFGPGTRLTVT.

The gene calls are TRBV25-1 and TRBJ2-7, with TRBD2 matching over 7 bases. Germline V gives CDR1 MGHDK, CDR2 SYGVNS. The V gene end was trimmed by 4 bases and the J gene end by 0 bases; junction bases not matched to a gene: 12. The CDR3 runs to 17 residues. CDR3 residues: CASSAGGTTLLSYEQYF. The CDR3 region has the DNA TGTGCCAGCAGTGCGGGCGGGACTACTCTCCTCTCCTACGAGCAGTACTTC.

This rearrangement joins TRBV3-1 (or the pseudogene TRBV3-2) to TRBJ2-7; perhaps TRBD2 as D (5 bases). Germline assignment: CDR1 LGHDT and CDR2 YNNKEL (reference sequence). Trimming removed 4 bases at V and 7 bases at J, with 17 bases between. There are 14 residues in the CDR3. The CDR3 nucleotides read TGTGCCAGCAGCCCAGAGAGTACATCGGGGGAGCAGTACTTC. Translation gives CASSPESTSGEQYF.

The chain carries TRBV5-6 and TRBJ2-3; perhaps TRBD1 as D (5 bases). The CDR3 sequence is 15 residues long. The V and J ends lost 2 bases and 3 bases respectively, with 13 bases between them. Germline CDR1 and CDR2: SGHDT and YYEEEE. The CDR3 here is CASSLRTLRTDTQYF. The CDR3 DNA sequence: TGTGCCAGCAGCTTACGGACACTTCGGACAGATACGCAGTATTTT.

The genes are TRBV6-5 and TRBJ2-1, with a tentative D call TRBD2 (5 bases). V was shortened by 5 bases and J by 5 bases, with 10 bases between the two germline ends. This CDR3 has 13 amino acids. Germline loops: CDR1 MNHEY, CDR2 SVGAGI. CDR3 amino acids: CASSLRENNEQFF. DNA of the CDR3: TGTGCCAGCAGTCTCCGGGAAAACAATGAGCAGTTCTTC.

This sequence joins TRBV29-1 and TRBJ1-1; TRBD1 agrees at 9 bases. The junction had 3 bases not matched to a gene; V was cut back by 6 bases and J by 4 bases. This CDR3 has 12 residues. Germline lookup yields CDR1 SQVTM and CDR2 ANQGSEA. Here the CDR3 reads CSVGQGLTEAFF. Written as DNA, the CDR3 is TGCAGCGTGGGACAGGGCCTCACTGAAGCTTTCTTT.

With respect to this clone: The sample has other DNA sequences that encode this CDR3 too. The V call is TRBV27, the J call TRBJ1-6; the D is unclear. This CDR3 region has 14 residues. V lost 6 bases and J lost 0, with 6 bases in between. Germline CDR1 reads MNHEY; CDR2 reads SMNVEV (reference sequence). This CDR3 is CASSLSSYNSPLHF. The CDR3 bases are TGTGCCAGCAGCCTCAGCTCCTATAATTCACCCCTCCACTTT.

The rearrangement joins TRBV27 to TRBJ2-5; a possible D gene is TRBD2 (5 bases). The CDR3 consists of 16 residues. With 5 bases removed from V and 3 bases from J, the gap between germline ends came to 19 bases. Per germline, CDR1 MNHEY and CDR2 SMNVEV (reference sequence). This CDR3 is CASSPFSGMVKETQYF. CDR3 bases: TGTGCCAGCAGTCCTTTCTCGGGGATGGTAAAAGAGACCCAGTACTTC.